This is a list of T cell receptor beta chains from one sample in a study of CD8+CD57+ T cells in acquired aplastic anemia. MiXCR, applied by TCRdb to the reads, yields one record per CDR3 protein. The sample has 300,000 or so distinct CDR3 sequences, 56% seen once. Input material: sorted CD4+, CD8+, or CD8+CD57+ T cells (not recorded which) from PBMCs. The receptors shown here come from a human donor with aplastic anemia. The CDR3 runs from the conserved cysteine through the conserved F or W. D genes are given only for firm matches. Clone size, where shown, is once, few, many, or a class for clones that have expanded.

D gene	clone size	V gene	J gene	CDR3 DNA	CDR3 protein
-	many	TRBV2	TRBJ2-1	TGTGCCAGCAGTGAACCGGGGATAAATGAGCAGTTCTTC	CASSEPGINEQFF
-	-	TRBV25-1	TRBJ2-3	TGTGCCAGCAGTGAATCGGTAGCTGTGGTAGATACGCAGTATTTT	CASSESVAVVDTQYF
-	-	TRBV2	TRBJ2-3	TGTGCCAGCAGGGCGGAAGGCACAGATACGCAGTATTTT	CASRAEGTDTQYF
TRBD2	-	TRBV20-1	TRBJ2-1	TGCAGTGCTAGTATGCTAGCGGGAGTAAGTAGGGGCGATGAGCAGTTCTTC	CSASMLAGVSRGDEQFF
-	-	TRBV9	TRBJ2-5	TGTGCCAGCAGCGTCGGTTCGGGTATTCGCTACGGAGAGACCCAGTACTTC	CASSVGSGIRYGETQYF
TRBD1	-	TRBV25-1	TRBJ2-7	TGTGCCACGAGACAGGGGGCTGTCGACGAGCAGTACTTC	CATRQGAVDEQYF
TRBD1	-	TRBV30	TRBJ2-7	TGTGCCTGGAGTCGATTGGGACAGGGTTACTACGAGCAGTACTTC	CAWSRLGQGYYEQYF
TRBD1	few	TRBV12-3/TRBV12-4	TRBJ1-5	TGTGCCAGCAGATCGACAGGGGTCCAGCAATTT	CASRSTGVQQF
-	-	TRBV20-1	TRBJ1-5	TGCAGTGCCCACAGCGATAGCAATCAGCCCCAGCATTTT	CSAHSDSNQPQHF
-	-	TRBV19	TRBJ2-3	TGTGCCAGCTCGATGGGTTATCTCGGGCCCGTGGGGGATACGCAGTATTTT	CASSMGYLGPVGDTQYF
TRBD2	-	TRBV20-1	TRBJ2-3	TGCAGTGCTGCGGGGGGACGTAGCACAGATACGCAGTATTTT	CSAAGGRSTDTQYF
-	few	TRBV9	TRBJ1-1	TGTGCCAGCAGCGCACGGACACACACTGAAGCTTTCTTT	CASSARTHTEAFF
TRBD1	many	TRBV12-3/TRBV12-4	TRBJ1-2	TGTGCCAGCAGTTTAGGGGACAGGGGCTATGGCTACACCTTC	CASSLGDRGYGYTF
TRBD2	-	TRBV29-1	TRBJ2-5	TGCAGCGTGACTAGCGGGGCCGGGGCCCAGTACTTC	CSVTSGAGAQYF
TRBD1	-	TRBV24-1	TRBJ1-4	TGTGCCACCAGTGAGTCCGGGACAGGGGTTGAAAAACTGTTTTTT	CATSESGTGVEKLFF
TRBD2	-	TRBV7-4	TRBJ2-7	TGTGCCAGCAGCTTAGCGACGACTAGCGGGGGCTTAGGCGAGCAGTACTTC	CASSLATTSGGLGEQYF
-	few	TRBV15	TRBJ2-1	TGTGCCACCAGCAGAGAGCGTCAAGCCTCTAATGAGCAGTTCTTC	CATSRERQASNEQFF
-	-	TRBV7-9	TRBJ2-7	TGTGCCAGCAGCGCTGACGTTTCCTACGAGCAGTACTTC	CASSADVSYEQYF
TRBD2	few	TRBV9	TRBJ2-3	TGTGCCAGCAGCGACACTAGCGGGGGTTACACAGATACGCAGTATTTT	CASSDTSGGYTDTQYF
-	few	TRBV6-4	TRBJ2-2	TGTGCCAGCAGTGATAATGCACAGACCGGGGAGCTGTTTTTT	CASSDNAQTGELFF
-	-	TRBV7-2	TRBJ1-2	TGTGCCAGCAGCTTATATAGTGGCTACACCTTC	CASSLYSGYTF
-	few	TRBV5-1	TRBJ1-1	TGCGCCAGCAGGTCCGGGAACCTAGAAGCTTTCTTT	CASRSGNLEAFF
TRBD2	-	TRBV20-1	TRBJ2-1	TGCAGTGCTGAAGGGAGGAGCGGGGGAAATGAGCAGTTCTTC	CSAEGRSGGNEQFF
-	-	TRBV11-1	TRBJ2-7	TGTGCCAGCAGCTTATCTGTGGCTGAATCCGAGCAGTACTTC	CASSLSVAESEQYF
TRBD1	-	TRBV7-9	TRBJ2-7	TGTGCCAGCAGCGGCCGGACAGGGAACGACAACGAGCAGTACTTC	CASSGRTGNDNEQYF
-	few	TRBV20-1	TRBJ1-1	TGCAGTGCTGGGACGGTCAACACTGAAGCTTTCTTT	CSAGTVNTEAFF
-	once	TRBV7-8	TRBJ2-3	TGTGCCAGCAGCTTAAGGGGTAGTGGGCGAGGGAGCCGCACAGATACGCAGTATTTT	CASSLRGSGRGSRTDTQYF
-	-	TRBV15	TRBJ1-1	TGTGCCACACTTGGGGGGGGAAAGGACACTGAAGCTTTCTTT	CATLGGGKDTEAFF
-	-	TRBV24-1	TRBJ2-5	TGTGCTAGCTCGATTCTGGAGACCCAGTACTTC	CASSILETQYF
-	many	TRBV5-1	TRBJ2-1	TGCGCCAGCAGCTTGGGAAGGTGGCGGCAGGGTCGTGGGGAGCAGTTCTTC	CASSLGRWRQGRGEQFF
TRBD2	-	TRBV7-2	TRBJ2-7	TGTGCCAGCAGCTTATGGCTGACTAGCGGGAGGTGGTCCTACGAGCAGTACTTC	CASSLWLTSGRWSYEQYF
-	once	TRBV7-6	TRBJ1-6	TGTGCCAGCAGTCCGACAGATAGCTCCTATAATTCACCCCTCCACTTT	CASSPTDSSYNSPLHF
TRBD1	-	TRBV19	TRBJ2-7	TGTGCCAGTAGTGGGGGGACAGGGGCGTCCGAGCAGTACTTC	CASSGGTGASEQYF
TRBD1	many	TRBV5-1	TRBJ1-4	TGCGCCAGCAGCTTACAGGGGGCTGGGGGTGAAAAACTGTTTTTT	CASSLQGAGGEKLFF
-	few	TRBV7-3	TRBJ1-1	TGTGCCAGCAGCTTAGTCGCTGGACAGTTGAACACTGAAGCTTTCTTT	CASSLVAGQLNTEAFF
TRBD1	-	TRBV7-9	TRBJ2-7	TGTGCCAGCAGCCAGACAGGGGATACCTACGAGCAGTACTTC	CASSQTGDTYEQYF
-	-	TRBV7-8	TRBJ2-7	TGTGCCAGCAGCTTAGGGAATCACTACGAGCAGTACTTC	CASSLGNHYEQYF
-	-	TRBV29-1	TRBJ1-4	TGCAGCGTTAATCCCCTAGGAGGGAATGAAAAACTGTTTTTT	CSVNPLGGNEKLFF
-	few	TRBV15	TRBJ2-7	TGTGCCACCAGCACCTACCCGGGGACTGCTTCCTTC	CATSTYPGTASF
-	many	TRBV5-8	TRBJ1-2	TGTGCCAGCAGCCCCGGGTGGGATAACTATGGCTACACCTTC	CASSPGWDNYGYTF
-	-	TRBV3-1	TRBJ2-3	TGTGCCAGCAGCCCTGTCCAGGGGGGTTGGGATACGCAGTATTTT	CASSPVQGGWDTQYF
-	-	TRBV19	TRBJ1-2	TGTGCCAGTAGTATCCCCACACCCTTAAACTATGGCTACACCTTC	CASSIPTPLNYGYTF
TRBD1	many	TRBV7-9	TRBJ2-7	TGTGCCAGCAGCGTCCGGGACAGCTCCTACGAGCAGTACTTC	CASSVRDSSYEQYF
TRBD1	many	TRBV6-5	TRBJ1-3	TGTGCCAGCAGCCCCGGGACAGGGAAACAAACCATATATTTT	CASSPGTGKQTIYF
-	-	TRBV24-1	TRBJ2-1	TGTGCCAGCAGTTACTCCACCCCGGGACAACTCAATGAGCAGTTCTTC	CASSYSTPGQLNEQFF
-	-	TRBV29-1	TRBJ1-5	TGCAGCGTGGGTTCGGGCAATCAGCCCCAGCATTTT	CSVGSGNQPQHF
-	-	TRBV19	TRBJ2-1	TGTGCCAGTAGAAGAGGGGGTTGGCATGAGCAGTTCTTC	CASRRGGWHEQFF
-	-	TRBV7-8	TRBJ2-1	TGTGCCAGCAGTTATAGGTACAGCCGACCAAGGATACTATCCTACAATGAGCAGTTCTTC	CASSYRYSRPRILSYNEQFF
TRBD1	-	TRBV5-1	TRBJ1-1	TGCGCCAGCAGCTTGGGAAGGACAGGGGGCCCTGAAGCTTTCTTT	CASSLGRTGGPEAFF
TRBD2	many	TRBV5-1	TRBJ2-7	TGCGCCAGCAGCTTGGCCATAGGCGGGGGGAACTACGAGCAGTACTTC	CASSLAIGGGNYEQYF